This passage covers 26 T cell receptor beta chains from one sample sequenced in a study of OX40 agonist ivuxolimab in advanced cancers. Repertoires were generated with immunoSEQ multiplex PCR, while TCRdb's copy carries only in-frame clones and drops some. The sample contains about 20,000 clones, around four fifths of which appear only once. This specimen was CD4+ or CD8+ T cells sorted from blood, taken in a trial of the OX40 agonist ivuxolimab. The receptors derive from an adult with an advanced solid tumor such as melanoma, head and neck, liver or kidney cancer.

The V and J genes are TRBV5-1 and TRBJ2-3, with no clear D. Germline V gene lookup returns CDR1 SGHRS and CDR2 YFSETQ. V was shortened by 0 bases and J by 1 base, with 9 bases between the two germline ends. The CDR3 has 15 amino acids. The CDR3: CASSLDQTRTDTQYF. The CDR3 region has the DNA TGCGCCAGCAGCTTGGACCAAACCCGCACAGATACGCAGTATTTT.

This clone was detected only a few times. The CDR3 spells CAWSIGDTQYF. Written as DNA, the CDR3 is TGTGCCTGGAGTATTGGAGATACGCAGTATTTT. This sequence joins TRBV30 and TRBJ2-3, with D unresolved. The CDR3 runs 11 residues. Germline CDR1 is GTSNPN and CDR2 is SVGIG (reference sequence). V was trimmed by 2 bases and J by 5 bases, leaving 5 bases between them.

V usage is TRBV4-1 and J usage is TRBJ1-1, with D possibly matching TRBD1 (6 bases). Trimming removed 0 bases at V and 2 bases at J, with 7 bases between. Germline-derived CDR1 and CDR2 are MGHRA and YSYEKL. This CDR3 is 14 amino acids long. This chain's CDR3 is CASSQEGGNTEAFF. CDR3 nucleotide sequence: TGCGCCAGCAGCCAAGAAGGGGGAAACACTGAAGCTTTCTTT.

The CDR3 bases are TGTGCCAGCAGCTCCCGGGACAGGGGGGGAGAGACCCAGTACTTC. As protein: CASSSRDRGGETQYF. V and J are TRBV7-9 and TRBJ2-5, with TRBD1 matching over 11 bases. The CDR3 contains 15 residues. With 4 bases clipped from V and 4 bases from J, the junction kept 5 bases outside the gene matches. Germline assignment: CDR1 SEHNR and CDR2 FQNEAQ (reference sequence).

V gene TRBV11-2 combines with J gene TRBJ1-4; 11 nucleotides agree with TRBD1. The germline gives CDR1 SGHAT, CDR2 FQNNGV. V trimming: 6 bases; J trimming: 6 bases; junction bases outside the gene matches: 9. The CDR3 covers 16 residues. Here the CDR3 DNA reads TGTGCCAGCAGTCCAGGACAGGGGGCCTTGTATGAAAAACTGTTTTTT. Protein product: CASSPGQGALYEKLFF. Together with reference TRBV11-2 and TRBJ1-4, the CDR3 gives the full variable domain: EAGVAQSPRYKIIEKRQSVAFWCNPISGHATLYWYQQILGQGPKLLIQFQNNGVVDDSQLPKDRFSAERLKGVDSTLKIQPAKLEDSAVYLCASSPGQGALYEKLFFGSGTQLSVL.

The table lists this clone with a count of one. The V gene is TRBV16, the J gene TRBJ1-5, with D perhaps matching TRBD1 (5 bases). With 1 base removed from V and 2 bases from J, the gap between germline ends came to 9 bases. The CDR3 contains 15 residues. CDR1 and CDR2 from the germline V gene are KGHSY and FQNENV. CDR3 residues: CASSQWQGGNQPQHF. CDR3 bases: TGTGCCAGCAGCCAATGGCAGGGTGGCAATCAGCCCCAGCATTTT.

V and J are TRBV27 and TRBJ2-2, with 12 bases fitting TRBD2. Trimming at V came to 2 bases and at J to 5 bases, leaving 3 bases not matched to a gene. The CDR3 is 16 residues long. Germline assignment: CDR1 MNHEY and CDR2 SMNVEV (reference sequence). CDR3 residues: CASSLLAGGQTGELFF. CDR3 bases: TGTGCCAGCAGTTTACTAGCGGGGGGGCAAACCGGGGAGCTGTTTTTT.

This clone rates as medium-sized. The chain couples TRBV25-1 to TRBJ1-4; tentative D call: TRBD1 (5 bases). The CDR3 runs to 15 residues. Germline CDR1 and CDR2: MGHDK and SYGVNS. V was pared by 1 base and J by 10 bases, with 16 bases between. This CDR3 is CASSESAQGTGKLFF. The CDR3 bases are TGTGCCAGCAGTGAATCAGCCCAGGGAACCGGAAAACTGTTTTTT.

This sequence joins TRBV2 and TRBJ2-7; 7 bases agree with TRBD2. Trimming took 7 bases from V and 2 from J; bases not matched to a gene: 8. Germline CDR1 is SNHLY and CDR2 is FYNNEI. This CDR3 spans 14 amino acids. As DNA, the CDR3 is TGTGCCAGCACCGAGGGGAGGGCGGCCTACGAGCAGTACTTC. Translating it yields CASTEGRAAYEQYF.

This chain's CDR3 is CASSVVAGGPTGANVLTF. In DNA form, the CDR3 reads TGTGCCAGCAGCGTAGTTGCGGGAGGGCCTACTGGGGCCAACGTCCTGACTTTC. The rearrangement joins TRBV9 to TRBJ2-6; 9 bases agree with TRBD2. The CDR3 consists of 18 residues. Trimming took 0 bases from V and 2 from J; bases not matched to a gene: 6. CDR1 is SGDLS, CDR2 YYNGEE, per germline.

The chain joins TRBV7-9 to TRBJ2-7, with 11 positions matching TRBD2. This CDR3 has 16 amino acids. After removal of 5 bases from V and 6 bases from J, the junction contained 12 bases not matched to a gene. The germline CDR1 and CDR2 sequences are SEHNR and FQNEAQ (reference sequence). The CDR3 sequence is CASSPKVSGRALEQYF. For the CDR3, the DNA is TGTGCCAGCAGCCCAAAGGTTAGCGGGAGGGCCCTCGAGCAGTACTTC.

The V gene is TRBV28, the J gene TRBJ2-1; maybe TRBD1 (6 bases). The germline V gene has CDR1 MDHEN and CDR2 SYDVKM. Trimming stripped 5 bases from V and 4 bases from J, with 15 bases between. The CDR3 contains 15 residues. The CDR3 nucleotides read TGTGCCAGCAGTATACAGGGTTCACGGTACAATGAGCAGTTCTTC. It is translated as CASSIQGSRYNEQFF. The full variable domain, rest sourced from reference TRBV28 and TRBJ2-1, is DVKVTQSSRYLVKRTGEKVFLECVQDMDHENMFWYRQDPGLGLRLIYFSYDVKMKEKGDIPEGYSVSREKKERFSLILESASTNQTSMYLCASSIQGSRYNEQFFGPGTRLTVL.

This chain links TRBV28 with TRBJ2-2, with 13 bases fitting TRBD2. There are 16 residues in the CDR3. The germline gives CDR1 MDHEN, CDR2 SYDVKM. Unmatched junction bases numbered 4, after V lost 5 bases and J lost 4 bases. The CDR3 coding sequence is TGTGCCAGCAGTCTTGGACTAGCGGGAGCCACCGGGGAGCTGTTTTTT. This translates into CASSLGLAGATGELFF. Full variable domain (rest looked up from reference TRBV28 and TRBJ2-2): DVKVTQSSRYLVKRTGEKVFLECVQDMDHENMFWYRQDPGLGLRLIYFSYDVKMKEKGDIPEGYSVSREKKERFSLILESASTNQTSMYLCASSLGLAGATGELFFGEGSRLTVL.

Within the sample, this clone is medium-sized (0.01 to 0.1%). The chain is built from TRBV5-5 and TRBJ2-1; D unclear. This CDR3 has 13 residues. CDR1 and CDR2 from the germline V gene are SGHKS and YYEKEE (reference sequence). V dropped 0 bases and J dropped 0 bases, with 1 base sitting between them. CDR3 amino acids: CASSLDSYNEQFF. The CDR3 DNA reads TGTGCCAGCAGCTTGGACTCCTACAATGAGCAGTTCTTC. Full variable domain (rest looked up from reference TRBV5-5 and TRBJ2-1): DAGVTQSPTHLIKTRGQQVTLRCSPISGHKSVSWYQQVLGQGPQFIFQYYEKEERGRGNFPDRFSARQFPNYSSELNVNALLLGDSALYLCASSLDSYNEQFFGPGTRLTVL.

The V gene is TRBV7-9, the J gene TRBJ2-1; TRBD2 matches 14 bases. With 5 bases clipped from V and 3 bases from J, the junction kept 12 bases outside the gene matches. The CDR3 extends over 19 amino acids. The germline V gene encodes CDR1 SEHNR and CDR2 FQNEAQ (reference sequence). The CDR3 region has the DNA TGTGCCAGCAGCCCCGGGACTAGCGGGAGTATAAGGTTCTACAATGAGCAGTTCTTC. Protein product: CASSPGTSGSIRFYNEQFF.

The V gene is TRBV30, the J gene TRBJ2-7; D remains unclear. The CDR3 totals 14 residues. V dropped 6 bases and J dropped 0 bases, with 15 bases sitting between them. Germline V gives CDR1 GTSNPN, CDR2 SVGIG (reference sequence). The CDR3 coding sequence is TGTGCCTGCCGGACGGAGCTTCACTCCTACGAGCAGTACTTC. Translating gives CACRTELHSYEQYF. Together with reference TRBV30 and TRBJ2-7, the CDR3 gives the full variable domain: SQTIHQWPATLVQPVGSPLSLECTVEGTSNPNLYWYRQAAGRGLQLLFYSVGIGQISSEVPQNLSASRPQDRQFILSSKKLLLSDSGFYLCACRTELHSYEQYFGPGTRLTVT.

This sequence joins TRBV19 and TRBJ2-1; D might be TRBD2 (6 bases). Trimming shortened V by 8 bases and J by 4 bases, and 15 bases separated the two germline ends. CDR3 size: 14 residues. Germline CDR1 reads LNHDA; CDR2 reads SQIVND (reference sequence). The CDR3 region has the DNA TGTGCCAGTCGCCCCGGCGGGGTGTACAATGAGCAGTTCTTC. This encodes CASRPGGVYNEQFF.

This sequence joins TRBV7-9 and TRBJ2-7; 10 nucleotides line up with TRBD2. The CDR3 is 15 residues long. Germline trimming cut 5 bases from V and 3 bases from J; bases unmatched to any gene: 7. The germline gives CDR1 SEHNR, CDR2 FQNEAQ (reference sequence). The CDR3 DNA reads as TGTGCCAGCAGCCACGCCGGACTAGCGGACTACGAGCAGTACTTC. Protein sequence: CASSHAGLADYEQYF. The full variable domain, with the rest looked up from reference TRBV7-9 and TRBJ2-7, is DTGVSQNPRHKITKRGQNVTFRCDPISEHNRLYWYRQTLGQGPEFLTYFQNEAQLEKSRLLSDRFSAERPKGSFSTLEIQRTEQGDSAMYLCASSHAGLADYEQYFGPGTRLTVT.

The chain combines TRBV10-3 with TRBJ2-7, with 8 bases aligning to TRBD2. Trimming removed 3 bases from V and 6 bases from J; junction bases left unmatched: 4. CDR1 ENHRY and CDR2 SYGVKD come from the germline V gene. This CDR3 is 13 amino acids long. The CDR3 DNA sequence: TGTGCCATCAGTGACGGGACTAGTAGCGAGCAGTACTTC. Its protein product is CAISDGTSSEQYF.

The gene calls are TRBV4-3 and TRBJ2-3, with D tentatively TRBD1 (6 bases). The germline CDR1 and CDR2 sequences are LGHNA and YSLEER. Trimming pared 0 bases from V and 1 base from J, leaving 11 bases between. This CDR3 comprises 16 residues. The DNA of the CDR3 is TGCGCCAGCAGCCAAGACGCAGCAGGGGGCACAGATACGCAGTATTTT. Protein product: CASSQDAAGGTDTQYF.

This clone has more than one count but fewer than ten. The chain carries TRBV5-1 and TRBJ2-7; TRBD1 agrees at 9 bases. The CDR3 loop spans 16 amino acids. CDR1 SGHRS and CDR2 YFSETQ come from the germline V gene. V lost 0 bases to trimming and J lost 3 bases; unmatched junction nucleotides: 7. The CDR3 region has the DNA TGCGCCAGCAGCTTGGGGATGCGGACAGGGGACTACGAGCAGTACTTC. It specifies CASSLGMRTGDYEQYF.

On this clone itself: Other DNA sequences in the sample encode the same CDR3. This chain connects TRBV27 to TRBJ2-7; the match to TRBD2 covers 9 bases. Looked up from germline, CDR1 is MNHEY and CDR2 is SMNVEV (reference sequence). Germline trimming cut 6 bases from V and 4 bases from J; bases unmatched to any gene: 4. There are 13 residues in the CDR3. The CDR3 is CASSFSGSYEQYF. As DNA, the CDR3 is TGTGCCAGCAGCTTTAGCGGGAGTTACGAGCAGTACTTC.

The rearrangement uses TRBV2 and TRBJ2-7; the D gene could be TRBD1 or TRBD2 (6 bases each). The V end was cut by 8 bases, the J end by 0 bases, with 20 bases between. CDR1 is SNHLY, CDR2 FYNNEI, per germline. CDR3 length: 16 amino acids. The CDR3 loop is CASGGQEGLDSYEQYF. The CDR3 nucleotides read TGTGCCAGCGGGGGGCAGGAGGGGTTGGACTCCTACGAGCAGTACTTC. The variable domain in full, completed from reference TRBV2 and TRBJ2-7, reads EPEVTQTPSHQVTQMGQEVILRCVPISNHLYFYWYRQILGQKVEFLVSFYNNEISEKSEIFDDQFSVERPDGSNFTLKIRSTKLEDSAMYFCASGGQEGLDSYEQYFGPGTRLTVT.

V and J are TRBV19 and TRBJ1-1; TRBD1 aligns across 7 bases. CDR1 LNHDA and CDR2 SQIVND come from the germline V gene (reference sequence). The J segment lost 0 bases and the V segment lost 5 bases, leaving 9 bases of the junction unmatched. This CDR3 contains 16 residues. The CDR3 spells CASSPGPTGMNTEAFF. The CDR3 DNA sequence: TGTGCCAGTAGTCCTGGCCCGACAGGGATGAACACTGAAGCTTTCTTT.

CDR3 amino acids: CASGSSMGNQPQHF. CDR3 DNA: TGTGCCAGCGGTAGTTCTATGGGCAATCAGCCCCAGCATTTT. The rearrangement links TRBV28 to TRBJ1-5, with no clear D. Germline V gene lookup returns CDR1 MDHEN and CDR2 SYDVKM. V shed 8 bases and J shed 2 bases, with 13 bases lying between them. The CDR3 sequence is 14 residues long.

This sequence joins TRBV6-5 and TRBJ2-3, with 7 positions matching TRBD2. With V trimmed by 0 bases and J by 13 bases, 4 bases remained unmatched. Germline V gene data show CDR1 as MNHEY and CDR2 as SVGAGI. The CDR3 is 12 residues long. CDR3 amino acids: CASSYSRREEYF. The CDR3, as DNA: TGTGCCAGCAGTTACTCGAGACGGGAGGAGTATTTT.